This TCR beta chain was identified during a study of cytomegalovirus exposure and HLA in healthy donors. Study details: Assignment to the Caucasian-associated ancestry cluster applied to 81% of the approximately 360 genotyped donors.

Worth noting for this clone: The antigen remains undetermined.

Findings and limits, study-wide: Roughly uniform sequencing depth across donors was assumed, possibly incorrectly.

60 Vbeta and 13 Jbeta primers were used in PCR. Sequencing used immunoSEQ multiplex PCR; TCRdb keeps in-frame clones, though not all of them. This repertoire shows 150,000 to 200,000 clones, roughly 77% found once; its top ten account for more than 1.5%. The V gene's germline CDR1 is SGHTA and CDR2 FQGTGA. V gave up 0 bases and J gave up 4 bases, with 9 bases separating them. CDR3 length: 14 amino acids. The sequence was obtained from a woman between 45 and 60 years old in good health and CMV-seronegative. The sequencing sample was made of PBMCs. The chain couples TRBV7-3 to TRBJ1-1; D not resolved. CDR3 protein: CASSLTQDSTEAFF. The CDR3 DNA sequence: TGTGCCAGCAGCTTAACGCAGGATAGCACTGAAGCTTTCTTT.